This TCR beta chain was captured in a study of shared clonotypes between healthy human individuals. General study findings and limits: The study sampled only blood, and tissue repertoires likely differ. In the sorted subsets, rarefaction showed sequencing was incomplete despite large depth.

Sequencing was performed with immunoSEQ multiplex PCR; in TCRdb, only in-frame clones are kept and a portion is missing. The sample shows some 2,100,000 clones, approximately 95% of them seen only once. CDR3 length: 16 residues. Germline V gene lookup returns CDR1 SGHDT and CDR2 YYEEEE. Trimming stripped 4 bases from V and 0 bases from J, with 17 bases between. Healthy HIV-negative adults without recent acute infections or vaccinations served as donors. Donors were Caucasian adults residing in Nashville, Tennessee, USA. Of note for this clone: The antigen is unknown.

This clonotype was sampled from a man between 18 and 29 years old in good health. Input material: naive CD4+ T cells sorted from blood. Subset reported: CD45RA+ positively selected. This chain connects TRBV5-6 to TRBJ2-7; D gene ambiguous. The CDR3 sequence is CASSPVPPASSYEQYF. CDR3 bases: TGTGCCAGCAGCCCCGTCCCGCCGGCCAGCTCCTACGAGCAGTACTTC.